The present TCR beta chain was sequenced within a study of blood T cell repertoires in COVID-19. The overall study: Acute and convalescent COVID-19 specimens originated in the United States, Italy and Spain.

Repertoires were generated with immunoSEQ multiplex PCR, while TCRdb's copy carries only in-frame clones and drops some. In the table there are some 140,000 clones, roughly 80% of which are singletons. Germline V CDR1 and CDR2: SGHDT, YYEEEE. The CDR3 covers 17 residues. Trimming at V came to 0 bases and at J to 4 bases, leaving 8 bases not matched to a gene. The sample consisted of PBMCs or T cells enriched from blood (not recorded which). This chain uses TRBV5-6 with TRBJ1-1; 11 nucleotides align to TRBD1. The sequence came from a man aged 35 to 55 with acute COVID-19. In DNA, the CDR3 is TGTGCCAGCAGCTTGGCCCTTACGGGGACAGGGGGCACTGAAGCTTTCTTT. This sequence encodes CASSLALTGTGGTEAFF.